This T cell receptor beta chain was captured in a study of T cells in Graves' hyperthyroidism and ophthalmopathy. The length of the CDR3 is 16 residues. CDR1 is SGHTA, CDR2 FQGTGA, per germline. Notes on this clonotype: The junction departs from germline at one end; a sequencing error may be responsible.

There were TCR beta CDR3 regions amplified from RNA transcripts. HTBI primers were employed in a first-round RT-PCR of the TCR CDR3. TCRdb itself ran the multiplex PCR reads through MiXCR, one entry per CDR3 protein. The table lists hundreds of thousands of distinct CDR3 sequences, approximately 20% of them singletons. Sequenced: blood. The chain carries TRBV7-3 and TRBJ1-6; no clear D. This receptor was obtained from a man aged 35-49 years with Graves' ophthalmopathy. In DNA, the CDR3 is TGTGTCAGCAGCCCCGGTCACAGCTCCTATAATTCACCCCTCCACTTT. It encodes CVSSPGHSSYNSPLHF.